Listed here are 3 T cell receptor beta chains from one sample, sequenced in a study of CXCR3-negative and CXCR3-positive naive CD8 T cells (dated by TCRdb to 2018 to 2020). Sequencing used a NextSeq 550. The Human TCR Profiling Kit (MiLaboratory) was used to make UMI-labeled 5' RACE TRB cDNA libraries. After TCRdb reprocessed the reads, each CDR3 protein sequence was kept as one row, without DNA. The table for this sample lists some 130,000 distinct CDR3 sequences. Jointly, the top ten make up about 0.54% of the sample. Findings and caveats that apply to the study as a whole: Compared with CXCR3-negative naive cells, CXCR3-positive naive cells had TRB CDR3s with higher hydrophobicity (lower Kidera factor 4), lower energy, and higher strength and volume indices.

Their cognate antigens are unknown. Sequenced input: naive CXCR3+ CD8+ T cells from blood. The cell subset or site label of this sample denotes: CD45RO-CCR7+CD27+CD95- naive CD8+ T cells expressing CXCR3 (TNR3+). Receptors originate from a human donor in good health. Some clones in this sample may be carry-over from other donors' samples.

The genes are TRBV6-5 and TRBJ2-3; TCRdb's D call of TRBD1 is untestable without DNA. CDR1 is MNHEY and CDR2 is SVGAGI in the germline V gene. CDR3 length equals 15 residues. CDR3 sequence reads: CASSYGAASTDTQYF.

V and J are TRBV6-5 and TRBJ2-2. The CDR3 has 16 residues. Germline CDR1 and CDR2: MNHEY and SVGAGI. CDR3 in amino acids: CASSYFESFLTGELFF.

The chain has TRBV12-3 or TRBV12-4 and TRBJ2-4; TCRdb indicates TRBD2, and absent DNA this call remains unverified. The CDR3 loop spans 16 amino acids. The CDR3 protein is CASSPSGGAVIDIQYF.